This T cell receptor beta chain was profiled in a study of shared clonotypes between healthy human individuals. The germline V gene encodes CDR1 SNHLY and CDR2 FYNNEI. This CDR3 has 16 amino acids. The V end was cut by 3 bases, the J end by 2 bases, with 14 bases between. Produced via immunoSEQ multiplex PCR; TCRdb's table is partial and in-frame only. The data hold about 2.4 million clones, with 90% to 95% observed a single time. This sequence was found in a man aged 18 to 30 in good health. The chain couples TRBV2 to TRBJ1-3; possible D gene TRBD1, 5 bases. Material for sequencing was naive CD4+ T cells sorted from blood. Specified subset: CD45RA+ positively selected. CDR3 DNA sequence: TGTGCCAGCAGTGACGTGGTGCAGGGAACTGGAAACACCATATATTTT. Its translation is CASSDVVQGTGNTIYF.